The 20 T cell receptor beta chains reported below all come from one sample, sequenced in a study of cytomegalovirus exposure and HLA in healthy donors. The PCR contained 60 Vbeta and 13 Jbeta primers. Some clones are missing from TCRdb's copy, which holds only in-frame ones; the method was immunoSEQ multiplex PCR. The sample has approximately 130,000 clones, roughly 80% seen once. Sequencing was carried out using PBMCs. Receptors originate from a middle-aged woman in good health and CMV-seronegative.

The table lists this clone with a few counts. This chain links TRBV6-1 with TRBJ2-6, with 8 positions matching TRBD1. With 2 bases clipped from V and 2 bases from J, the junction kept 2 bases outside the gene matches. This CDR3 is built from 16 residues. Germline CDR1 and CDR2: MNHNS and SASEGT. The CDR3 DNA is TGTGCCAGCAGTGAACAGGGGGCTGCTGGGGCCAACGTCCTGACTTTC. This encodes CASSEQGAAGANVLTF.

V is TRBV2 and J is TRBJ2-5; D is undetermined. Germline V gene sequence: CDR1 SNHLY, CDR2 FYNNEI. This CDR3 spans 14 amino acids. V shed 2 bases and J shed 5 bases, with 12 bases lying between them. The CDR3 here is CASSELNGDETQYF. CDR3 in DNA: TGTGCCAGCAGTGAATTGAACGGTGATGAGACCCAGTACTTC.

In this sample, this clone turned up once. The V gene is TRBV11-3, the J gene TRBJ2-1; 9 bases match TRBD2. CDR1 is SGHNT, CDR2 YENEEA, per germline. The CDR3 extends over 14 amino acids. Trimming cost V 3 bases and J 9 bases; bases outside gene matches: 6. The CDR3 coding sequence is TGTGCCAGCAGCTTTAGCGGGAGTGGGAGTGAGCAGTTCTTC. Its translation: CASSFSGSGSEQFF.

The chain recombines TRBV27 with TRBJ1-4; TRBD1 matches at 9 bases. The CDR3 length is 15 residues. V dropped 5 bases and J dropped 8; count of bases not matched to a gene: 9. Per the germline V gene, CDR1 is MNHEY and CDR2 is SMNVEV (reference sequence). The CDR3, as DNA: TGTGCCAGCAGTCAGCCTGACAGGGGGGGGGAAAAACTGTTTTTT. Translated, it gives CASSQPDRGGEKLFF.

The V gene is TRBV18, the J gene TRBJ1-1; tentative D call: TRBD1 (6 bases). Deletions cut 4 bases from V and 4 bases from J, with 19 bases between. Germline V gene data show CDR1 as KGHSH and CDR2 as LQKENI. There are 16 residues in the CDR3. CDR3 loop: CASSQRLERRGTEAFF. The CDR3, as DNA: TGTGCCAGCTCACAAAGGTTAGAACGCAGGGGCACTGAAGCTTTCTTT.

CDR3 nucleotides: TGTGCCAGCAGGAGGACAGGGGGCGACTATGGCTACACCTTC. Translation gives CASRRTGGDYGYTF. This sequence joins TRBV6-5 and TRBJ1-2, with 11 bases that match TRBD1. The junction had 3 bases not matched to a gene; V was cut back by 6 bases and J by 3 bases. CDR3 size: 14 residues. Looked up from germline, CDR1 is MNHEY and CDR2 is SVGAGI.

The sample holds one count of this clone. The J gene is TRBJ2-7, the V gene TRBV27; the match to TRBD1 covers 9 bases. CDR3 length: 16 amino acids. The ends lost 5 bases at V and 1 base at J; junction bases unmatched: 9. From germline, CDR1 is MNHEY and CDR2 SMNVEV (reference sequence). The CDR3 DNA is TGTGCCAGCAGTACCAGGCTCGGGACAGGGTCCTACGAGCAGTACTTC. It translates to CASSTRLGTGSYEQYF.

The rearrangement links TRBV5-1 to TRBJ1-2; 7 nucleotides match TRBD1. Per germline, CDR1 SGHRS and CDR2 YFSETQ. This CDR3 has 14 amino acids. With V trimmed by 3 bases and J by 5 bases, 7 bases remained unmatched. The CDR3: CASSSTGKRYGYTF. The CDR3 DNA reads as TGCGCCAGCAGCTCGACAGGGAAGAGGTATGGCTACACCTTC.

This clone was seen only a few times. The chain couples TRBV7-2 to TRBJ1-5, with TRBD1 as a possible D gene (6 bases). The germline V gene has CDR1 SGHTA and CDR2 FQGNSA. The length of the CDR3 is 15 residues. Trimming shortened V by 5 bases and J by 0 bases, and 11 bases separated the two germline ends. Here the CDR3 reads CASSPQGISNQPQHF. In nucleotides, the CDR3 is TGTGCCAGCAGCCCACAGGGAATTAGCAATCAGCCCCAGCATTTT. The whole variable domain, filled in from reference TRBV7-2 and TRBJ1-5, reads GAGVSQSPSNKVTEKGKDVELRCDPISGHTALYWYRQSLGQGLEFLIYFQGNSAPDKSGLPSDRFSAERTGGSVSTLTIQRTQQEDSAVYLCASSPQGISNQPQHFGDGTRLSIL.

The chain carries TRBV6-6 and TRBJ2-7; 9 nucleotides agree with TRBD1. The V and J ends lost 5 bases and 0 bases, in that order; junction bases with no gene match: 8. From germline, CDR1 is MNHNY and CDR2 SVGAGI (reference sequence). The length of the CDR3 is 16 residues. In DNA, the CDR3 is TGTGCCAGCAGTGGTACCGGGACAGGGCGCTCCTACGAGCAGTACTTC. The encoded protein is CASSGTGTGRSYEQYF.

The chain combines TRBV19 with TRBJ2-7; TRBD2 matches at 11 bases. Trimming at V came to 1 base and at J to 4 bases, leaving 3 bases not matched to a gene. This CDR3 contains 15 residues. The V gene's germline CDR1 is LNHDA and CDR2 SQIVND (reference sequence). The CDR3 protein is CASSIVLAGVYEQYF. In DNA form, the CDR3 reads TGTGCCAGTAGTATAGTACTAGCGGGAGTGTACGAGCAGTACTTC. Complete variable domain (other parts from reference TRBV19 and TRBJ2-7): DGGITQSPKYLFRKEGQNVTLSCEQNLNHDAMYWYRQDPGQGLRLIYYSQIVNDFQKGDIAEGYSVSREKKESFPLTVTSAQKNPTAFYLCASSIVLAGVYEQYFGPGTRLTVT.

On this clone: One end of the junction fails to match germline, which may point to a read error. The V call is TRBV7-9, the J call TRBJ2-7; the match to TRBD1 covers 7 bases. Germline-derived CDR1 and CDR2 are SEHNR and FQNEAQ (reference sequence). This CDR3 has 13 amino acids. In DNA, the CDR3 is TGTTCCAGCAGCTTGGAACAGGGGTCCGAGCAGTACTTC. It specifies CSSSLEQGSEQYF.

CDR3 sequence reads: CASSYYLAQPQHF. For the CDR3, the DNA is TGTGCCAGCAGTTATTATCTGGCTCAGCCCCAGCATTTT. This chain uses TRBV27 with TRBJ1-5; D gene ambiguous. V was pared by 4 bases and J by 6 bases, with 10 bases between. CDR1 and CDR2 from the germline V gene are MNHEY and SMNVEV (reference sequence). The CDR3 loop spans 13 amino acids.

This clone was detected only a few times. The chain combines TRBV28 with TRBJ1-1; possibly TRBD1 for D (6 bases). The germline V gene has CDR1 MDHEN and CDR2 SYDVKM. The CDR3 consists of 14 residues. The V gene lost 6 bases and the J gene lost 3 bases, with 14 bases spanning the gap. The CDR3 nucleotides read TGTGCCAGCAGCATCACAGGGAGGGACACTGAAGCTTTCTTT. Translated: CASSITGRDTEAFF.

This clone turned up a few times. This sequence joins TRBV2 and TRBJ1-3, with D perhaps matching TRBD1 (6 bases). V was clipped by 5 bases and J by 0 bases, with 17 bases between them. The CDR3 contains 17 residues. The germline gives CDR1 SNHLY, CDR2 FYNNEI. The CDR3 loop reads CASSYNGQGSSGNTIYF. The CDR3 region has the DNA TGTGCCAGCAGTTATAATGGGCAGGGGAGCTCTGGAAACACCATATATTTT.

The rearrangement links TRBV6-5 to TRBJ1-1; TRBD1 agrees at 7 bases. The CDR3 length is 14 residues. Unmatched junction bases numbered 4, after V lost 4 bases and J lost 2 bases. Germline V gene data show CDR1 as MNHEY and CDR2 as SVGAGI. CDR3 residues: CASSLRDSNTEAFF. DNA for the CDR3: TGTGCCAGCAGTTTAAGGGACAGTAACACTGAAGCTTTCTTT.

The rearrangement uses TRBV2 and TRBJ2-5; D may be TRBD2 (5 bases). V was pared by 5 bases and J by 5 bases, with 6 bases between. CDR1 and CDR2 from the germline V gene are SNHLY and FYNNEI. The CDR3 covers 11 residues. CDR3 sequence (DNA): TGTGCCAGCAGTAGGGAGGAGACCCAGTACTTC. This translates into CASSREETQYF. Using reference TRBV2 and TRBJ2-5 for the parts outside the CDR3, the full variable domain is EPEVTQTPSHQVTQMGQEVILRCVPISNHLYFYWYRQILGQKVEFLVSFYNNEISEKSEIFDDQFSVERPDGSNFTLKIRSTKLEDSAMYFCASSREETQYFGPGTRLLVL.

V gene TRBV11-2 combines with J gene TRBJ1-1; D is possibly TRBD1 (5 bases). The CDR3 is made up of 15 amino acids. The germline V gene has CDR1 SGHAT and CDR2 FQNNGV. V shed 1 base and J shed 5 bases, with 14 bases lying between them. The CDR3 sequence: CASSLGSTRETEAFF. The CDR3 DNA reads TGTGCCAGCAGCTTAGGCTCTACCAGGGAAACTGAAGCTTTCTTT.

The chain combines TRBV9 with TRBJ2-7; 11 bases match TRBD2. This CDR3 is 16 amino acids long. The J segment lost 2 bases and the V segment lost 4 bases, leaving 8 bases of the junction unmatched. The germline gives CDR1 SGDLS, CDR2 YYNGEE. CDR3 loop: CASSRGGTSGTYEQYF. In DNA, the CDR3 is TGTGCCAGCAGCAGGGGGGGGACTAGCGGCACCTACGAGCAGTACTTC.

The chain combines TRBV18 with TRBJ2-7; TRBD1 agrees at 8 bases. CDR3 length: 14 amino acids. V lost 2 bases, J lost 3 bases, and 3 bases stayed unmatched. Germline V gene data show CDR1 as KGHSH and CDR2 as LQKENI. In DNA form, the CDR3 reads TGTGCCAGCTCACCAGCAGGGGGCGGCTACGAGCAGTACTTC. It yields the protein CASSPAGGGYEQYF.